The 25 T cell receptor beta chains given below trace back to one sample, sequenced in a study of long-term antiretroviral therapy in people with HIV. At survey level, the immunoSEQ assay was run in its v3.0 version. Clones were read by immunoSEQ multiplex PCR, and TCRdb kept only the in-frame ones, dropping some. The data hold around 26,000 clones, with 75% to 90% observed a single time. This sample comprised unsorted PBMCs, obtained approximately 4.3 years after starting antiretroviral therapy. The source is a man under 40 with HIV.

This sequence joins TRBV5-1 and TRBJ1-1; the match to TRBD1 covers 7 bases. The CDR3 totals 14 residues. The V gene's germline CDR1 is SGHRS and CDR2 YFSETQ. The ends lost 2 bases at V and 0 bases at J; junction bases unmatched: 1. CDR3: CASSLGQVNTEAFF. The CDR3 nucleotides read TGCGCCAGCAGCTTAGGACAGGTGAACACTGAAGCTTTCTTT.

CDR3 region: CASSRDRGDYEQYF. For the CDR3, the DNA is TGTGCCAGCAGCCGGGACAGGGGGGATTACGAGCAGTACTTC. The J gene is TRBJ2-7, the V gene TRBV6-5, with 11 bases lining up with TRBD1. The CDR3 has 14 amino acids. CDR1 MNHEY and CDR2 SVGAGI come from the germline V gene. Trimming at V came to 6 bases and at J to 4 bases, leaving 5 bases not matched to a gene.

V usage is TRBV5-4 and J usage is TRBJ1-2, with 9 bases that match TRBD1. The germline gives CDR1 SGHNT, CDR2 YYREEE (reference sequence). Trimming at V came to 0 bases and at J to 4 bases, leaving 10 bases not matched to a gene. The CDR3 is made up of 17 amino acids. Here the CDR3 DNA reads TGTGCCAGCAGCTTGGCACTTCTGACAGGGGGAACCTATGGCTACACCTTC. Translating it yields CASSLALLTGGTYGYTF.

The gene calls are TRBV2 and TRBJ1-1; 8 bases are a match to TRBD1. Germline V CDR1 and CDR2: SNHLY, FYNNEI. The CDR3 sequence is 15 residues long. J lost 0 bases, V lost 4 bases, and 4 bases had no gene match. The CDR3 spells CASSARQGMNTEAFF. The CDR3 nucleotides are TGTGCCAGCAGTGCGAGACAGGGGATGAACACTGAAGCTTTCTTT.

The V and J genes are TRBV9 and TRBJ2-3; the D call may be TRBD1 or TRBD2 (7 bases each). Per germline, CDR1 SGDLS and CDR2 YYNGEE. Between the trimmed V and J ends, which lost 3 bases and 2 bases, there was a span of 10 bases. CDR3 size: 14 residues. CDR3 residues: CASSAGGDTDTQYF. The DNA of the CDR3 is TGTGCCAGCAGCGCAGGGGGGGACACAGATACGCAGTATTTT.

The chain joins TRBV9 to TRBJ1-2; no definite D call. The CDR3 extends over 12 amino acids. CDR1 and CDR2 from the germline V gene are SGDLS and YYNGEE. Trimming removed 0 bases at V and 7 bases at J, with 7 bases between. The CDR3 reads CASSVDGGGYTF. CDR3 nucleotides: TGTGCCAGCAGCGTAGACGGAGGTGGCTACACCTTC.

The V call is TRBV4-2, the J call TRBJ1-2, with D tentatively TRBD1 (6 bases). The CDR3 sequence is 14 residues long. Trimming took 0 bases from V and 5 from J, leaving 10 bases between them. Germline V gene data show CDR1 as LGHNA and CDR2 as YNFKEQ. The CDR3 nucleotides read TGTGCCAGCAGCCAAGATGGACAGCAATATGGCTACACCTTC. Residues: CASSQDGQQYGYTF.

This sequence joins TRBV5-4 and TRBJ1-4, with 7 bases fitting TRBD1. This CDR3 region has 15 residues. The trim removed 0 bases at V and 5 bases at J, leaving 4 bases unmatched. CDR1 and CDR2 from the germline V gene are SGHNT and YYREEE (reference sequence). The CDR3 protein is CASSLAGQSNEKLFF. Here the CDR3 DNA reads TGTGCCAGCAGCTTGGCGGGACAGAGCAATGAAAAACTGTTTTTT.

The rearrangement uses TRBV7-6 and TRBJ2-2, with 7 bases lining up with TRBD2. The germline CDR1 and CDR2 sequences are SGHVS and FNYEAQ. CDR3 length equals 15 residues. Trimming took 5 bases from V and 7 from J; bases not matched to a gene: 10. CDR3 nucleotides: TGTGCCAGCAGCCAGGACGGGGGGAGAGGCGGGGAGCTGTTTTTT. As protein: CASSQDGGRGGELFF.

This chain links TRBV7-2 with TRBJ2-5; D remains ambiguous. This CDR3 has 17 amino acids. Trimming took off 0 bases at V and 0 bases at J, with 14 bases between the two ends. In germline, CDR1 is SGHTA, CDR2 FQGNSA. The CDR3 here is CASSLALGYAYQETQYF. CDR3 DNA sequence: TGTGCCAGCAGCTTAGCGTTAGGATACGCGTACCAAGAGACCCAGTACTTC.

Written as DNA, the CDR3 is TGTGCCAGCAGCTTAGCAAGGAGCGCGGATACGCAGTATTTT. Residues: CASSLARSADTQYF. J is TRBJ2-3 and V is TRBV7-2; D remains unclear. Germline V gene sequence: CDR1 SGHTA, CDR2 FQGNSA. Trimming took off 0 bases at V and 6 bases at J, with 10 bases between the two ends. The CDR3 has 14 amino acids.

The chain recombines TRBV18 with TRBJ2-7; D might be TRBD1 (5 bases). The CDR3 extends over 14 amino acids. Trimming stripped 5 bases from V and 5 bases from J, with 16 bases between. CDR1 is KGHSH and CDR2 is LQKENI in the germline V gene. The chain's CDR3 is CASSAQAQGHEQYF. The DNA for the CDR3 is TGTGCCAGCTCAGCACAAGCCCAGGGTCACGAGCAGTACTTC.

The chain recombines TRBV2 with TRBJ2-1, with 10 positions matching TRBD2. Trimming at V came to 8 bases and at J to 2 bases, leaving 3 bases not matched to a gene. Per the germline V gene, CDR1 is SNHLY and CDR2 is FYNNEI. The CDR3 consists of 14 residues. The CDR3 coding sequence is TGTGCCAGCGTTCTAGCGGGAGCCTACAATGAGCAGTTCTTC. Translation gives CASVLAGAYNEQFF.

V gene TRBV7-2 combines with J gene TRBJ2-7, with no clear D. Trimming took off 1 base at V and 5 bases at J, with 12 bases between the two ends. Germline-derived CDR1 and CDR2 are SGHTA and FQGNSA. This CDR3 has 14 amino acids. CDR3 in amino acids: CASSLEANTHEQYF. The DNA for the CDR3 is TGTGCCAGCAGCTTAGAGGCGAATACCCACGAGCAGTACTTC.

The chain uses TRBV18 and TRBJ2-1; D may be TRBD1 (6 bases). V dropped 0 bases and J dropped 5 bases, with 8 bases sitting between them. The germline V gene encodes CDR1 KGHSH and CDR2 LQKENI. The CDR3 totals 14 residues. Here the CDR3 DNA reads TGTGCCAGCTCACCACCACAGGGAAACAATGAGCAGTTCTTC. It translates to CASSPPQGNNEQFF.

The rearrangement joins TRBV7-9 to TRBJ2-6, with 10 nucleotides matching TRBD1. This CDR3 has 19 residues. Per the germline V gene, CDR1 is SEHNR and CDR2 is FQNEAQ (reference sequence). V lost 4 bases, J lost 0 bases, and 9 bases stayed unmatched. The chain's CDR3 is CASSSRDRGRVSGANVLTF. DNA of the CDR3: TGTGCCAGCAGCTCACGGGACAGGGGCAGGGTCTCTGGGGCCAACGTCCTGACTTTC.

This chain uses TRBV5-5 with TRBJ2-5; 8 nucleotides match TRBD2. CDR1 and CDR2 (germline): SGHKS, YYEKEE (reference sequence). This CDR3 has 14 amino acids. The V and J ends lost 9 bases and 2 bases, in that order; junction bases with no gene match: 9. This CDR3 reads CATKISGGQETQYF. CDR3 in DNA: TGTGCCACGAAAATAAGCGGGGGACAAGAGACCCAGTACTTC. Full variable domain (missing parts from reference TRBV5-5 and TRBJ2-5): DAGVTQSPTHLIKTRGQQVTLRCSPISGHKSVSWYQQVLGQGPQFIFQYYEKEERGRGNFPDRFSARQFPNYSSELNVNALLLGDSALYLCATKISGGQETQYFGPGTRLLVL.

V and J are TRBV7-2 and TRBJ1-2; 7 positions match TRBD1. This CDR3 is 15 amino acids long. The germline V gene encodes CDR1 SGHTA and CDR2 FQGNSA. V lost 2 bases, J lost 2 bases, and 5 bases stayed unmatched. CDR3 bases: TGTGCCAGCAGCTTATACACAGGGGCCAACTATGGCTACACCTTC. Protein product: CASSLYTGANYGYTF.

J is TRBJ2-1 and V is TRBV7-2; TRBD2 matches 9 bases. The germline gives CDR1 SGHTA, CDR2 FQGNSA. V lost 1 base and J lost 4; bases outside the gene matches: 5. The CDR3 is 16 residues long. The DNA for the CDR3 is TGTGCCAGCAGCTTAGTTAGCGGGAGTAGGTACAATGAGCAGTTCTTC. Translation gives CASSLVSGSRYNEQFF. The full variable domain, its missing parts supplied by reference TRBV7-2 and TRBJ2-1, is GAGVSQSPSNKVTEKGKDVELRCDPISGHTALYWYRQSLGQGLEFLIYFQGNSAPDKSGLPSDRFSAERTGGSVSTLTIQRTQQEDSAVYLCASSLVSGSRYNEQFFGPGTRLTVL.

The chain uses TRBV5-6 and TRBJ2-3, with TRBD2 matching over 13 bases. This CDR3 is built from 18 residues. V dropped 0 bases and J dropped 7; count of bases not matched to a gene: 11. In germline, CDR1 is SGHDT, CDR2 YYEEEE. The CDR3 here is CASSLGLSGLAGHNTQYF. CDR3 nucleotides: TGTGCCAGCAGCTTGGGACTGTCGGGACTAGCGGGACATAATACGCAGTATTTT.

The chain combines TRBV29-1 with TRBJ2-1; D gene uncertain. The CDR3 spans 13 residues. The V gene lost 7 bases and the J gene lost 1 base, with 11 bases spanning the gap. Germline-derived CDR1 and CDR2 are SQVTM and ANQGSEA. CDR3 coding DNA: TGCAGCGCTAGACTCGTATCCTACAATGAGCAGTTCTTC. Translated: CSARLVSYNEQFF.

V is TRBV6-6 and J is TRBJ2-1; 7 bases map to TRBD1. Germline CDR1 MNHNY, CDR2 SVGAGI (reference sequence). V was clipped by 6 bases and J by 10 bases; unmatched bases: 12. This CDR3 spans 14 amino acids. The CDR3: CASRGHRGPDEQFF. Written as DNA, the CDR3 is TGTGCCAGCAGGGGCCACAGGGGACCCGACGAGCAGTTCTTC.

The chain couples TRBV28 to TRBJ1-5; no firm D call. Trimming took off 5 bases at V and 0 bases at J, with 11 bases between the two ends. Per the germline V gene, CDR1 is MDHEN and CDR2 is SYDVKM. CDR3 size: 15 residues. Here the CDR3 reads CASSPRLNSNQPQHF. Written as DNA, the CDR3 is TGTGCCAGCAGTCCCCGGCTCAATAGCAATCAGCCCCAGCATTTT.

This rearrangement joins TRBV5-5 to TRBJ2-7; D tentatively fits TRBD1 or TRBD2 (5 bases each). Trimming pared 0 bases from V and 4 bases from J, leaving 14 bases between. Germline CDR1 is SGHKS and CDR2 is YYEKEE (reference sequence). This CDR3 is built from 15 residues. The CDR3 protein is CASSLARGREYEQYF. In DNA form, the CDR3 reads TGTGCCAGCAGCTTGGCCCGGGGCAGGGAGTACGAGCAGTACTTC.

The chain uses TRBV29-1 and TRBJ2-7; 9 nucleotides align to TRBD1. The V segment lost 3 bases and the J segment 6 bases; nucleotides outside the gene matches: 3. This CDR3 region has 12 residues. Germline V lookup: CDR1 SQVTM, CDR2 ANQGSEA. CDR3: CSVETGGAEQYF. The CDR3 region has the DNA TGCAGCGTTGAGACAGGGGGGGCCGAGCAGTACTTC.